The 31 T cell receptor beta chains below come from one sample, sequenced in a study of cytotoxic CD8 clonotypes in ibrutinib-treated CLL. Clones were sequenced by immunoSEQ multiplex PCR, and TCRdb holds only the in-frame ones, with some missing. Of tens of thousands of clones listed, around 55% are singletons. This specimen consisted of PBMCs, obtained after 24 months of ibrutinib treatment. These receptors were collected from a human donor with chronic lymphocytic leukemia.

The CDR3 nucleotides are TGTGCCAGCAGTTTCTTGGTCGGTCTAGCCAAAAACATTCAGTACTTC. This translates into CASSFLVGLAKNIQYF. This sequence joins TRBV28 and TRBJ2-4; D uncertain. CDR3 length: 16 amino acids. The V end was cut by 3 bases, the J end by 0 bases, with 12 bases between. In germline, CDR1 is MDHEN, CDR2 SYDVKM.

This clone was seen a few times. The V and J genes are TRBV6-5 and TRBJ1-2; possibly TRBD1 for D (5 bases). Trimming removed 1 base from V and 5 bases from J, with 14 bases in between. This CDR3 contains 15 residues. Germline-derived CDR1 and CDR2 are MNHEY and SVGAGI. The DNA of the CDR3 is TGTGCCAGCAGTTACTTCCATGGGGGTTTATATGGCTACACCTTC. Its protein product is CASSYFHGGLYGYTF.

The J gene is TRBJ1-2, the V gene TRBV5-1; tentative D call: TRBD1 (5 bases). CDR1 is SGHRS, CDR2 YFSETQ, per germline. The V gene lost 5 bases and the J gene lost 3 bases, with 8 bases spanning the gap. This CDR3 has 12 residues. The CDR3 bases are TGCGCCAGCAGTTCGACAGACTATGGCTACACCTTC. Its translation: CASSSTDYGYTF. Variable domain in full (rest from reference TRBV5-1 and TRBJ1-2): KAGVTQTPRYLIKTRGQQVTLSCSPISGHRSVSWYQQTPGQGLQFLFEYFSETQRNKGNFPGRFSGRQFSNSRSEMNVSTLELGDSALYLCASSSTDYGYTFGSGTRLTVV.

This clone was observed at least ten times. CDR3 in amino acids: CASSGWTGDEAFF. The CDR3, as DNA: TGTGCCAGCAGTGGTTGGACAGGGGATGAAGCTTTCTTT. The rearrangement joins TRBV5-6 to TRBJ1-1; 9 bases line up with TRBD1. Unmatched junction bases numbered 6, after V lost 5 bases and J lost 7 bases. The CDR3 has 13 residues. The germline gives CDR1 SGHDT, CDR2 YYEEEE.

This clone came up a few times. CDR3 nucleotide sequence: TGCGCCAGCAGCCAAGGGTTAGGTGGCTACACCTTC. Encoded protein: CASSQGLGGYTF. The chain couples TRBV4-1 to TRBJ1-2; D not certain. V gave up 1 base and J gave up 7 bases, with 7 bases separating them. The CDR3 consists of 12 residues. The germline gives CDR1 MGHRA, CDR2 YSYEKL.

V and J are TRBV19 and TRBJ1-2, with D possibly matching TRBD1 (6 bases). The germline V gene has CDR1 LNHDA and CDR2 SQIVND (reference sequence). V dropped 6 bases and J dropped 7 bases, with 12 bases sitting between them. The CDR3 is 12 amino acids. The CDR3 nucleotides read TGTGCCAGTAGAACAGGGTACATTGGCTACACCTTC. Amino acid sequence: CASRTGYIGYTF.

The chain recombines TRBV7-6 with TRBJ2-5; TRBD2 matches at 13 bases. Losses at the gene ends were 1 base for V and 5 bases for J; bases not matched to a gene: 13. The CDR3 contains 19 residues. Germline V gene data show CDR1 as SGHVS and CDR2 as FNYEAQ. CDR3 in DNA: TGTGCCAGCAGCTTAGGACTAGCGGGAGGCCACCCGGGGCGGGAGACCCAGTACTTC. Residues: CASSLGLAGGHPGRETQYF.

The CDR3 nucleotides are TGTGCCAGTAGTATATCGACAGAATCCTACAATGAGCAGTTCTTC. It encodes CASSISTESYNEQFF. V gene TRBV19 combines with J gene TRBJ2-1, with D perhaps matching TRBD1 (5 bases). Germline V lookup: CDR1 LNHDA, CDR2 SQIVND (reference sequence). The CDR3 extends over 15 amino acids. V gave up 2 bases and J gave up 1 base, with 9 bases separating them.

The V and J genes are TRBV5-4 and TRBJ2-1, with D uncertain. Germline loops: CDR1 SGHNT, CDR2 YYREEE (reference sequence). The CDR3 runs to 14 residues. V shed 0 bases and J shed 2 bases, with 6 bases lying between them. The CDR3 sequence is CASSLAGTYNEQFF. The CDR3, as DNA: TGTGCCAGCAGCTTGGCCGGAACCTACAATGAGCAGTTCTTC. The variable domain in full, with the rest retrieved from reference TRBV5-4 and TRBJ2-1, is ETGVTQSPTHLIKTRGQQVTLRCSSQSGHNTVSWYQQALGQGPQFIFQYYREEENGRGNFPPRFSGLQFPNYSSELNVNALELDDSALYLCASSLAGTYNEQFFGPGTRLTVL.

This clone was recorded only once. The chain has TRBV7-8 and TRBJ2-7, with 13 bases identical to TRBD2. Unmatched junction bases numbered 4, after V lost 4 bases and J lost 7 bases. The length of the CDR3 is 14 residues. CDR1 is SGHVS and CDR2 is FQNEAQ in the germline V gene. In nucleotides, the CDR3 is TGTGCCAGCAGCTCGGGACTAGCGGGGAAAGAGCAGTACGTC. This translates into CASSSGLAGKEQYV.

This chain connects TRBV18 to TRBJ2-1, with D unresolved. CDR3 length equals 14 residues. In germline, CDR1 is KGHSH, CDR2 LQKENI. V was cut by 0 bases and J by 8 bases, with 11 bases left in between. The CDR3 bases are TGTGCCAGCTCACCACCCAACCCTCGGGATGAGCAGTTCTTC. Protein product: CASSPPNPRDEQFF.

The V call is TRBV5-6, the J call TRBJ1-5; the match to TRBD1 covers 7 bases. The CDR3 runs to 15 residues. Per the germline V gene, CDR1 is SGHDT and CDR2 is YYEEEE. Losses at the gene ends were 0 bases for V and 3 bases for J; bases not matched to a gene: 3. The CDR3: CASSLDTGANQPQHF. The CDR3 DNA reads as TGTGCCAGCAGCTTGGACACAGGGGCCAATCAGCCCCAGCATTTT.

This chain connects TRBV27 to TRBJ2-2; 7 bases map to TRBD1. The CDR3 spans 15 residues. V shed 6 bases, J shed 6 bases, and the junction held 10 bases outside the gene matches. Germline assignment: CDR1 MNHEY and CDR2 SMNVEV (reference sequence). CDR3: CASSLRQGLAGELFF. The DNA of the CDR3 is TGTGCCAGCAGCCTAAGACAGGGCCTGGCCGGGGAGCTGTTTTTT.

This chain joins TRBV4-1 and TRBJ1-1; possibly TRBD1 for D (5 bases). The CDR3 extends over 16 amino acids. Trimming took off 0 bases at V and 7 bases at J, with 18 bases between the two ends. From germline, CDR1 is MGHRA and CDR2 YSYEKL. The CDR3 region is CASSQESSGPSHEAFF. CDR3 DNA sequence: TGCGCCAGCAGCCAAGAGTCTTCGGGACCGAGCCATGAAGCTTTCTTT.

The rearrangement uses TRBV7-8 and TRBJ1-2; possibly TRBD1 for D (6 bases). The CDR3 loop spans 14 amino acids. V was clipped by 0 bases and J by 4 bases, with 9 bases between them. From germline, CDR1 is SGHVS and CDR2 FQNEAQ. CDR3 loop: CASSLADRSYGYTF. For the CDR3, the DNA is TGTGCCAGCAGCTTAGCTGACAGGTCCTATGGCTACACCTTC. The full variable domain, in which reference TRBV7-8 and TRBJ1-2 provide the parts outside the CDR3, is GAGVSQSPRYKVAKRGQDVALRCDPISGHVSLFWYQQALGQGPEFLTYFQNEAQLDKSGLPSDRFFAERPEGSVSTLKIQRTQQEDSAVYLCASSLADRSYGYTFGSGTRLTVV.

The chain combines TRBV29-1 with TRBJ2-1; weak D call: TRBD1 (6 bases). Deletions cut 2 bases from V and 10 bases from J, with 15 bases between. The length of the CDR3 is 13 residues. In germline, CDR1 is SQVTM, CDR2 ANQGSEA. The CDR3 DNA follows: TGCAGCGTTGAACCGGGACAATCGTGGGAGCAGTTCTTC. This codes for CSVEPGQSWEQFF.

The chain carries TRBV7-2 and TRBJ1-2; D gene uncertain. V was trimmed by 5 bases and J by 0 bases, leaving 16 bases between them. The CDR3 has 16 residues. CDR1 is SGHTA and CDR2 is FQGNSA in the germline V gene. Here the CDR3 reads CASSPSLGGANYGYTF. As DNA, the CDR3 is TGTGCCAGCAGCCCAAGCCTGGGCGGAGCTAACTATGGCTACACCTTC.

The genes are TRBV7-2 and TRBJ1-1, with a weak D call TRBD1 (5 bases). CDR1 and CDR2 from the germline V gene are SGHTA and FQGNSA. The CDR3 runs 13 residues. Trimming stripped 7 bases from V and 0 bases from J, with 9 bases between. The CDR3 DNA is TGTGCCAGCACGTGGGGCTTGAACACTGAAGCTTTCTTT. Translating it yields CASTWGLNTEAFF.

The table lists this clone with many counts. The rearrangement links TRBV28 to TRBJ2-2; TRBD2 matches at 8 bases. There are 16 residues in the CDR3. CDR1 MDHEN and CDR2 SYDVKM come from the germline V gene. V lost 5 bases and J lost 3; bases outside the gene matches: 8. The CDR3 sequence is CASSPPGGGYTGELFF. CDR3 in DNA: TGTGCCAGCAGTCCCCCCGGGGGGGGTTACACCGGGGAGCTGTTTTTT.

This chain links TRBV18 with TRBJ1-4; unclear D gene. The CDR3 runs to 12 residues. The ends were cut back, 2 bases at V and 8 bases at J, with 6 bases in the middle. Looked up from germline, CDR1 is KGHSH and CDR2 is LQKENI. CDR3 loop: CASSPIREKLFF. Written as DNA, the CDR3 is TGTGCCAGCTCACCAATCAGAGAAAAACTGTTTTTT.

The CDR3, as DNA: TGTGCCAGCTCCCGGGGACTAATCTACGAGCAGTACGTC. It encodes CASSRGLIYEQYV. The chain recombines TRBV2 with TRBJ2-7; 7 nucleotides match TRBD2. Germline V gene data show CDR1 as SNHLY and CDR2 as FYNNEI. The CDR3 has 13 amino acids. V shed 8 bases and J 3 bases; nucleotides not matched to a gene: 7.

The chain is built from TRBV14 and TRBJ2-5; 13 bases agree with TRBD2. From germline, CDR1 is SGHDN and CDR2 FVKESK. V lost 5 bases and J lost 2; bases outside the gene matches: 5. The CDR3 sequence is 16 residues long. The CDR3 reads CASSWTSGGAQETQYF. In DNA, the CDR3 is TGTGCCAGCAGCTGGACTAGCGGGGGAGCTCAAGAGACCCAGTACTTC.

This chain links TRBV6-1 with TRBJ2-7; D may match TRBD1 or TRBD2 (5 bases each). Trimming took 6 bases from V and 1 from J, leaving 16 bases between them. The CDR3 sequence is 15 residues long. The germline V gene has CDR1 MNHNS and CDR2 SASEGT. CDR3 bases: TGTGCCAGCAGCCTAGAGGGGAGCGCATCCTACGAGCAGTACTTC. Translated, it gives CASSLEGSASYEQYF.

The genes are TRBV2 and TRBJ2-5; 8 positions match TRBD1. Germline V gene lookup returns CDR1 SNHLY and CDR2 FYNNEI. The length of the CDR3 is 16 residues. J was trimmed by 6 bases and V by 5 bases; bases with no gene match: 14. The CDR3 spells CASSSEGWTGSKTQYF. The CDR3 nucleotides read TGTGCCAGCAGTTCTGAGGGCTGGACAGGGTCGAAGACCCAGTACTTC.

The genes are TRBV11-2 and TRBJ2-3; 8 positions agree with TRBD2. V trimming: 1 base; J trimming: 6 bases; junction bases outside the gene matches: 6. CDR1 is SGHAT, CDR2 FQNNGV, per germline. The CDR3 sequence is 15 residues long. CDR3 coding DNA: TGTGCCAGCAGCTTAGCGGGGGGGTTATCGGATACGCAGTATTTT. As protein: CASSLAGGLSDTQYF.

The genes are TRBV11-2 and TRBJ2-7; either TRBD1 or TRBD2 may fit D (5 bases each). The V gene lost 5 bases and the J gene lost 5 bases, with 19 bases spanning the gap. The germline gives CDR1 SGHAT, CDR2 FQNNGV. The CDR3 runs 15 residues. CDR3 amino acids: CASSTMWGSGNEQYF. For the CDR3, the DNA is TGTGCCAGCAGCACAATGTGGGGGAGCGGAAACGAGCAGTACTTC.

This clone turned up a few times. The V and J genes are TRBV7-9 and TRBJ2-3, with D uncertain. Germline lookup yields CDR1 SEHNR and CDR2 FQNEAQ (reference sequence). Trimming removed 1 base at V and 5 bases at J, with 7 bases between. This CDR3 has 13 residues. As DNA, the CDR3 is TGTGCCAGCAGCTTAGGAGCGAAAGATACGCAGTATTTT. The encoded protein is CASSLGAKDTQYF.

The chain links TRBV27 to TRBJ1-2, with TRBD1 matching over 8 bases. The CDR3 runs to 15 residues. V lost 5 bases, J lost 1 base, and 6 bases stayed unmatched. Germline CDR1 MNHEY, CDR2 SMNVEV (reference sequence). The CDR3 here is CASSRDTGGNYGYTF. The CDR3 DNA sequence: TGTGCCAGCAGTAGAGATACAGGGGGTAACTATGGCTACACCTTC.

The gene calls are TRBV5-4 and TRBJ2-3, with D uncertain. This CDR3 is 13 amino acids long. Germline V gene data show CDR1 as SGHNT and CDR2 as YYREEE (reference sequence). V was shortened by 4 bases and J by 3 bases, with 9 bases between the two germline ends. The CDR3 coding sequence is TGTGCCAGCAGCCGGGCCGAGACAGATACGCAGTATTTT. Translating it yields CASSRAETDTQYF.

The chain has TRBV6-1 and TRBJ2-3; D gene uncertain. Trimming left V 2 bases short and J 4 bases short, with 13 bases between. The CDR3 is 15 residues long. Germline CDR1 reads MNHNS; CDR2 reads SASEGT. The CDR3 is CASSEPSQFPDTQYF. CDR3 nucleotides: TGTGCCAGCAGTGAACCTAGTCAATTCCCAGATACGCAGTATTTT.

The chain recombines TRBV4-1 with TRBJ1-3; tentative D call: TRBD1 (5 bases). This CDR3 spans 17 amino acids. Germline values: CDR1 MGHRA, CDR2 YSYEKL. V was cut by 5 bases and J by 1 base, with 18 bases left in between. The DNA for the CDR3 is TGCGCCAGCAGCTTTGCCCCCAGGACACTATCTGGAAACACCATATATTTT. Its translation is CASSFAPRTLSGNTIYF.